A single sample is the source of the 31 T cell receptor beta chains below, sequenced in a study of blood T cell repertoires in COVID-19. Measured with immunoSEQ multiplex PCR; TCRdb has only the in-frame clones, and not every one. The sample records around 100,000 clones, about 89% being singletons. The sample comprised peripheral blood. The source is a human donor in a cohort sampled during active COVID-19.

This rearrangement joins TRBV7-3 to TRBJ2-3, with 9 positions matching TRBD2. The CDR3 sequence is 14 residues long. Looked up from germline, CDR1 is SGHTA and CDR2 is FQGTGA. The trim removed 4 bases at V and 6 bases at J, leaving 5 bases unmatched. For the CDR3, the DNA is TGTGCCAGCAGCTCTTGGACTAGCGACGATACGCAGTATTTT. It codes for CASSSWTSDDTQYF.

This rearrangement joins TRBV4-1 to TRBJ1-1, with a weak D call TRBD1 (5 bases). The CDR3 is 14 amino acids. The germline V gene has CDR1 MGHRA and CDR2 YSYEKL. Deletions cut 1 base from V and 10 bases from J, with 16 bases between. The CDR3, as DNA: TGCGCCAGCAGCCAAGCCGACAGACTTGCCAGAGCTTTCTTT. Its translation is CASSQADRLARAFF.

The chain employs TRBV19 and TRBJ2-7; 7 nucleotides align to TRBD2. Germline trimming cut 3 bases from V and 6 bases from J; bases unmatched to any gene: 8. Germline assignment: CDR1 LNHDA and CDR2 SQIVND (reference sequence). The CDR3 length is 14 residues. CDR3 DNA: TGTGCCAGTAGTATTTCGTTAGCGGGTTTCGAGCAGTACTTC. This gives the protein CASSISLAGFEQYF.

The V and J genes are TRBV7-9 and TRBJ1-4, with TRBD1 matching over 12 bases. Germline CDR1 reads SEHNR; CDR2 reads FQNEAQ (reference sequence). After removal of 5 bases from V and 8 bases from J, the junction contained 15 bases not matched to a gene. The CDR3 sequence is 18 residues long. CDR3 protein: CASSTWERSGTGGEKLFF. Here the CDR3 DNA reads TGTGCCAGCAGCACTTGGGAACGAAGCGGGACAGGGGGCGAAAAACTGTTTTTT.

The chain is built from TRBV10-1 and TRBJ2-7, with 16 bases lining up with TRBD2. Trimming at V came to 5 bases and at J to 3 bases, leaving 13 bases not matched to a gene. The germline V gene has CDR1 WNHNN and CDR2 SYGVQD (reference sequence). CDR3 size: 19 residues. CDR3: CASSSPGLAGGPTLYEQYF. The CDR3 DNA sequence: TGCGCCAGCAGTTCCCCGGGACTAGCGGGAGGGCCGACCCTCTACGAGCAGTACTTC.

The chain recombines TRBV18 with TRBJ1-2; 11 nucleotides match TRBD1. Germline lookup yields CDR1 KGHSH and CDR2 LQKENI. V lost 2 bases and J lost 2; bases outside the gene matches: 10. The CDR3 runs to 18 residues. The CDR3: CASSPAGQGGFSNYGYTF. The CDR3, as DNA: TGTGCCAGCTCACCAGCGGGACAGGGGGGGTTCTCAAACTATGGCTACACCTTC. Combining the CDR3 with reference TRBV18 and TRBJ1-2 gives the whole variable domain NAGVMQNPRHLVRRRGQEARLRCSPMKGHSHVYWYRQLPEEGLKFMVYLQKENIIDESGMPKERFSAEFPKEGPSILRIQQVVRGDSAAYFCASSPAGQGGFSNYGYTFGSGTRLTVV.

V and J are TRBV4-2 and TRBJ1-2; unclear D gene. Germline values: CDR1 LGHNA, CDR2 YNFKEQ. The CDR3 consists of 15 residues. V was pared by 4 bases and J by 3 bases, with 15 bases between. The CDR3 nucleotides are TGTGCCAGCAGCCTCCCTACTGAGGCCCACTATGGCTACACCTTC. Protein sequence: CASSLPTEAHYGYTF.

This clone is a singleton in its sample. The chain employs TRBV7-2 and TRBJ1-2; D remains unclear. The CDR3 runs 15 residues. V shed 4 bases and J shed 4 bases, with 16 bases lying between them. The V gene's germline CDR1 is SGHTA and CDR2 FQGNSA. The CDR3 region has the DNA TGTGCCAGCAGCTCCGGTATAGGACTGATCTATGGCTACACCTTC. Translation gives CASSSGIGLIYGYTF.

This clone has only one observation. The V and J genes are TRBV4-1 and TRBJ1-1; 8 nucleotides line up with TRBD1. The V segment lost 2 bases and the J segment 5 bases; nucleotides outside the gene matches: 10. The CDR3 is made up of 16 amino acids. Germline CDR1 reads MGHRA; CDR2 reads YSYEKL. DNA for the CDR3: TGCGCCAGCAGCCAACCCACCAGGGGGCGGGGGACTGAAGCTTTCTTT. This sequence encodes CASSQPTRGRGTEAFF.

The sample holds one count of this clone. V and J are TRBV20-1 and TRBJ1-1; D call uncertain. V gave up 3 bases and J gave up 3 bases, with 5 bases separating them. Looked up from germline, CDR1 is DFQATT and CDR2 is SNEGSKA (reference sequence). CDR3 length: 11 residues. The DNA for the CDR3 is TGCAGTGCTAGTGACTACACTGAAGCTTTCTTT. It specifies CSASDYTEAFF.

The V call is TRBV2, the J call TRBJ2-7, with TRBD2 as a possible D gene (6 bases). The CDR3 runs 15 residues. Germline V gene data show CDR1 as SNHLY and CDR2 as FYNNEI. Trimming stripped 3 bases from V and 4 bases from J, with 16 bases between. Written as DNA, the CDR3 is TGTGCCAGCAGTGAGGAGGGACTTGGGATATACGAGCAGTACTTC. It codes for CASSEEGLGIYEQYF. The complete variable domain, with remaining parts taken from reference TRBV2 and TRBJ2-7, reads EPEVTQTPSHQVTQMGQEVILRCVPISNHLYFYWYRQILGQKVEFLVSFYNNEISEKSEIFDDQFSVERPDGSNFTLKIRSTKLEDSAMYFCASSEEGLGIYEQYFGPGTRLTVT.

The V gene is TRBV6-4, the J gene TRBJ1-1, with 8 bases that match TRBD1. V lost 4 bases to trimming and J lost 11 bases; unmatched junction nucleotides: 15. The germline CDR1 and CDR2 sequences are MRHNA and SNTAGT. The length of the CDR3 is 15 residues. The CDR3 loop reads CASSATSGTGSKAFF. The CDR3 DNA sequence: TGTGCCAGCAGTGCCACCTCCGGGACAGGCTCTAAGGCTTTCTTT.

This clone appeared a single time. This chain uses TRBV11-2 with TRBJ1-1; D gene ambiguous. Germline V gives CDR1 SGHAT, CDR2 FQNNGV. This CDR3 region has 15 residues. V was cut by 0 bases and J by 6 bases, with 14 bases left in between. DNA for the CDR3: TGTGCCAGCAGCTTAGACGCGGGCGCTTACGCTGAAGCTTTCTTT. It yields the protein CASSLDAGAYAEAFF.

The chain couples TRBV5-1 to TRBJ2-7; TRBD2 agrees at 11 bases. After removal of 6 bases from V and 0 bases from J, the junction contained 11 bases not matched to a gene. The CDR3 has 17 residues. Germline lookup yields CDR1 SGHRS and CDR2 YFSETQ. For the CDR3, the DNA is TGCGCCAGCACCCTGGGACTAGCGGACCAGAGCTCCTACGAGCAGTACTTC. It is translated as CASTLGLADQSSYEQYF.

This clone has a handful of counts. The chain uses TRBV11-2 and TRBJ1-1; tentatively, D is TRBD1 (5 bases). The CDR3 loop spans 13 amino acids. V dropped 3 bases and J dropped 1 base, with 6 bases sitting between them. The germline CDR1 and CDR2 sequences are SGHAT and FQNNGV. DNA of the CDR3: TGTGCCAGCAGCTTTACAGGGAACACTGAAGCTTTCTTT. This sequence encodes CASSFTGNTEAFF.

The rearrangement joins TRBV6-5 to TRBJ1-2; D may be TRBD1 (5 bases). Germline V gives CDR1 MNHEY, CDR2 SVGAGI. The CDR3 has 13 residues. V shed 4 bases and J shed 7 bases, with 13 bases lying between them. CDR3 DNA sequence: TGTGCCAGCAGTTCCTTGGCAGGGCTTGGCTACACCTTC. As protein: CASSSLAGLGYTF.

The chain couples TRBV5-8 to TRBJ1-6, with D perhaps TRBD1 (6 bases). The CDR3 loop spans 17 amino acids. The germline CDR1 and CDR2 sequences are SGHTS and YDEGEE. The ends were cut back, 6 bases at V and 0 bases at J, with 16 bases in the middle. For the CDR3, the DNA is TGTGCCAGCAACTCCGGACAGAGGAGCTCCTATAATTCACCCCTCCACTTT. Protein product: CASNSGQRSSYNSPLHF.

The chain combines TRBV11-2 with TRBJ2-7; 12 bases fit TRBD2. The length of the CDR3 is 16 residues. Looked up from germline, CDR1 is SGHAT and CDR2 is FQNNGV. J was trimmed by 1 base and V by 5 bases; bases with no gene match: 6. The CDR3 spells CASSPTSGGNSYEQYF. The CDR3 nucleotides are TGTGCCAGCAGCCCCACTAGCGGGGGGAATTCCTACGAGCAGTACTTC.

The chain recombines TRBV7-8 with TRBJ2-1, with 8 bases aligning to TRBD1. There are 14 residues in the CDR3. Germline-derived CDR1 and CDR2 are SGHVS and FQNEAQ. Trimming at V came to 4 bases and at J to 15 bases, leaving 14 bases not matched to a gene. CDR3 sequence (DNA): TGTGCCAGCAGCTCGGGACAGGCTGGGAGCAGGATGTTCTTC. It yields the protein CASSSGQAGSRMFF. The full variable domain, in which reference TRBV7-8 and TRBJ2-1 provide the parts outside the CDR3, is GAGVSQSPRYKVAKRGQDVALRCDPISGHVSLFWYQQALGQGPEFLTYFQNEAQLDKSGLPSDRFFAERPEGSVSTLKIQRTQQEDSAVYLCASSSGQAGSRMFFGPGTRLTVL.

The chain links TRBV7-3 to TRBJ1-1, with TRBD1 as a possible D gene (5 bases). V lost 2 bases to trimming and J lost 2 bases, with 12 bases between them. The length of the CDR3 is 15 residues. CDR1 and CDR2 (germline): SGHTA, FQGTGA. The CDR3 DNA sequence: TGTGCCAGCAGCTTATCGGGAGGGGTAAACACTGAAGCTTTCTTT. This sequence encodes CASSLSGGVNTEAFF.

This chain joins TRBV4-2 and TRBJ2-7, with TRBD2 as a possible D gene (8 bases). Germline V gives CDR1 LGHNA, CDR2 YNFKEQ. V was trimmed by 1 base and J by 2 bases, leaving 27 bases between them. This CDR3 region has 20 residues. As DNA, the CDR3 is TGTGCCAGCAGCCAAGTCGGGGGGGGACAGAGAGCGCAAAGGGCCTACGAGCAGTACTTC. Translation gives CASSQVGGGQRAQRAYEQYF.

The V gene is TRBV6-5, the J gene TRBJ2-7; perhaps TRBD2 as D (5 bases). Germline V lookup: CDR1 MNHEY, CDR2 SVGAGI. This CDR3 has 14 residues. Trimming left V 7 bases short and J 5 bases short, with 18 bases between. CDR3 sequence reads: CASIPRAAKHEQYF. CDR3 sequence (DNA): TGTGCCAGCATCCCCCGAGCGGCGAAGCACGAGCAGTACTTC.

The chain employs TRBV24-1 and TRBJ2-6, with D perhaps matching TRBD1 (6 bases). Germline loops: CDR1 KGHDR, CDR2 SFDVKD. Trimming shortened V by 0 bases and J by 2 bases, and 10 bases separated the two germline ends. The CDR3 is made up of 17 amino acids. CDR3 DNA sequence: TGTGCCACCAGTGATTTGAGTGGGGGCGCTGGGGCCAACGTCCTGACTTTC. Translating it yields CATSDLSGGAGANVLTF.

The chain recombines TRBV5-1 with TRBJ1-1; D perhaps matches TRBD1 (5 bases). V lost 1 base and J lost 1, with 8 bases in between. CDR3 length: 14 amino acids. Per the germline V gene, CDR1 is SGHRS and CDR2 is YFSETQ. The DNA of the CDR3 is TGCGCCAGCAGCTTGAATCAGGGGAACACTGAAGCTTTCTTT. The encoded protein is CASSLNQGNTEAFF.

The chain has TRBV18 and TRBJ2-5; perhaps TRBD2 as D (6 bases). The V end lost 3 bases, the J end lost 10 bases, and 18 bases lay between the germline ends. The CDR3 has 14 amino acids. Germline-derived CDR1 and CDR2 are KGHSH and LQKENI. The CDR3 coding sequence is TGTGCCAGCTCACCGGACTACCAGGCGGAGGTCCAGTACTTC. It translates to CASSPDYQAEVQYF.

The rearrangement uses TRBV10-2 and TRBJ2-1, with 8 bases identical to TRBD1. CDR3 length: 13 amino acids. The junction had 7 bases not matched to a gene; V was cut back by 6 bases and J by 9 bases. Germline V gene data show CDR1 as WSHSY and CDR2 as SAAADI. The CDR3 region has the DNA TGCGCCAGCAGCGAGGACAGGGTAGGTGAGCAGTTCTTC. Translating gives CASSEDRVGEQFF.

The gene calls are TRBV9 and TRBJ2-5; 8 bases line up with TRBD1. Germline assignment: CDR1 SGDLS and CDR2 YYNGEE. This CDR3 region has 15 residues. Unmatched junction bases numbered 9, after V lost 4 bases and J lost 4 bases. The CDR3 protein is CASSQTGVKGETQYF. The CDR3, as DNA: TGTGCCAGCAGCCAGACAGGGGTCAAAGGAGAGACCCAGTACTTC.

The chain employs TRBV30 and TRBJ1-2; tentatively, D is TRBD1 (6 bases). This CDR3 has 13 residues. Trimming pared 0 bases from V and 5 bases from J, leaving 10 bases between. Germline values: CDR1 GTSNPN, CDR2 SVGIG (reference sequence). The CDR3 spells CAWSVRGGYGYTF. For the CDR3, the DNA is TGTGCCTGGAGTGTAAGGGGGGGATATGGCTACACCTTC. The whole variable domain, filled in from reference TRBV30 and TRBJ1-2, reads SQTIHQWPATLVQPVGSPLSLECTVEGTSNPNLYWYRQAAGRGLQLLFYSVGIGQISSEVPQNLSASRPQDRQFILSSKKLLLSDSGFYLCAWSVRGGYGYTFGSGTRLTVV.

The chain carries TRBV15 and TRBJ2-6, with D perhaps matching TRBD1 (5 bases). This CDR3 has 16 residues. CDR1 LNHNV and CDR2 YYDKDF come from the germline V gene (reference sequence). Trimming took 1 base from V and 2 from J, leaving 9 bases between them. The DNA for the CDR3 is TGTGCCACCAGCAGAGGGTTAGGGGCTGGGGCCAACGTCCTGACTTTC. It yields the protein CATSRGLGAGANVLTF.

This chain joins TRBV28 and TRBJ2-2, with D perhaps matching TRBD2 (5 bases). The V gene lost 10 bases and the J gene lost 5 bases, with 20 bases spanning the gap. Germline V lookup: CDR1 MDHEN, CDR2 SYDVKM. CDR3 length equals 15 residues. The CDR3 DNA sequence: TGTGCCACCGCTAACGACGTAGCGTTGACCGGGGAGCTGTTTTTT. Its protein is CATANDVALTGELFF.

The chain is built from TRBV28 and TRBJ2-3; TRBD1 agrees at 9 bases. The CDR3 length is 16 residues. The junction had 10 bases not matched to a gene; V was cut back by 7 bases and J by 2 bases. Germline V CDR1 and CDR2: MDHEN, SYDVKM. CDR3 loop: CASTESGTGYTDTQYF. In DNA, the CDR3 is TGTGCCAGCACCGAGTCCGGGACAGGGTACACAGATACGCAGTATTTT.